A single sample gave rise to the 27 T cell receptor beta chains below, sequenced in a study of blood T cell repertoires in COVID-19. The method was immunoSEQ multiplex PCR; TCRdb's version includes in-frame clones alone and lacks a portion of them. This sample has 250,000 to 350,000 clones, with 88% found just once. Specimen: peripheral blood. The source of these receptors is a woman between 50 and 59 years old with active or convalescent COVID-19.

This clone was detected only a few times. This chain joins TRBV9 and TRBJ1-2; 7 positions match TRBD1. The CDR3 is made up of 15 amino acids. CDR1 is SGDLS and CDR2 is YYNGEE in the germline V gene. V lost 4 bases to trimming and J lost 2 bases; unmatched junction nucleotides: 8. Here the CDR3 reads CASSSGTAKNYGYTF. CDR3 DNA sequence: TGTGCCAGCAGCTCAGGGACAGCAAAAAACTATGGCTACACCTTC.

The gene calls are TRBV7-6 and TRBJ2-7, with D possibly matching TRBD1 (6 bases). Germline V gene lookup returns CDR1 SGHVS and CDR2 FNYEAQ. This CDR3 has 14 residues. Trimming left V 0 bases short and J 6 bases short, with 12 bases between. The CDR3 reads CASSLAQGDGEQYF. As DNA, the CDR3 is TGTGCCAGCAGCTTAGCACAGGGTGATGGCGAGCAGTACTTC.

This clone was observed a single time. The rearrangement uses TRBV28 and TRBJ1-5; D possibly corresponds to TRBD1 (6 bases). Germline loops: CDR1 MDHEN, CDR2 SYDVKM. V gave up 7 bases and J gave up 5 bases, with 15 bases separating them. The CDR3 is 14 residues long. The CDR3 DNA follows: TGTGCCAGCAAGTTCTTCAGGGGAGATCAGCCCCAGCATTTT. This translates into CASKFFRGDQPQHF.

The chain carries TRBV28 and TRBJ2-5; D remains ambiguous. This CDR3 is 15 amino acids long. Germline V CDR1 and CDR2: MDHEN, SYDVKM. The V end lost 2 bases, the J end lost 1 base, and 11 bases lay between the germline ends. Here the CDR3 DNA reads TGTGCCAGCAGTTTACCTGGCCGAGGCCAAGAGACCCAGTACTTC. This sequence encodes CASSLPGRGQETQYF.

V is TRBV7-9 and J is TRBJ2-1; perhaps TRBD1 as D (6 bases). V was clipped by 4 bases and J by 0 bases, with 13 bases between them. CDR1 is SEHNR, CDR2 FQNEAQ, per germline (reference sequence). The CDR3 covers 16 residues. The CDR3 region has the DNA TGTGCCAGCAGCTCCCTCACAGGGACCTCCTACAATGAGCAGTTCTTC. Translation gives CASSSLTGTSYNEQFF.

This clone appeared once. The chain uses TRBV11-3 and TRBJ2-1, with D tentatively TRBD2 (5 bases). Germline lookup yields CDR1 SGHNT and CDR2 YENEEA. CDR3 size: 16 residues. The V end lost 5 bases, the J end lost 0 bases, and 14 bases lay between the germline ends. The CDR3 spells CASSRRTASSYNEQFF. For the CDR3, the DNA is TGTGCCAGCAGCCGGCGGACTGCAAGCTCCTACAATGAGCAGTTCTTC. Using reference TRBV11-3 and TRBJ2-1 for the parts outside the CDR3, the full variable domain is EAGVVQSPRYKIIEKKQPVAFWCNPISGHNTLYWYLQNLGQGPELLIRYENEEAVDDSQLPKDRFSAERLKGVDSTLKIQPAELGDSAVYLCASSRRTASSYNEQFFGPGTRLTVL.

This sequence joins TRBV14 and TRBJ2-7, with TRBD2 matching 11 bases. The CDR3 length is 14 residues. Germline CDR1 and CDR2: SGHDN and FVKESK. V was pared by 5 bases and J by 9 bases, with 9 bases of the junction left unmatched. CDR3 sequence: CASSYLAGGPRQYF. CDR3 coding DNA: TGTGCCAGCAGCTATCTAGCGGGAGGCCCCCGGCAGTACTTC. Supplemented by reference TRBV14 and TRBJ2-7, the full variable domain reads EAGVTQFPSHSVIEKGQTVTLRCDPISGHDNLYWYRRVMGKEIKFLLHFVKESKQDESGMPNNRFLAERTGGTYSTLKVQPAELEDSGVYFCASSYLAGGPRQYFGPGTRLTVT.

CDR3 in amino acids: CASSINGGNTEAFF. CDR3 DNA sequence: TGTGCCAGTAGTATAAACGGTGGGAACACTGAAGCTTTCTTT. The J gene is TRBJ1-1, the V gene TRBV19; D uncertain. Between the trimmed V and J ends, which lost 2 bases and 1 base, there was a span of 8 bases. Germline CDR1 is LNHDA and CDR2 is SQIVND (reference sequence). The CDR3 length is 14 residues. Drawing the rest from reference TRBV19 and TRBJ1-1, the complete variable domain is DGGITQSPKYLFRKEGQNVTLSCEQNLNHDAMYWYRQDPGQGLRLIYYSQIVNDFQKGDIAEGYSVSREKKESFPLTVTSAQKNPTAFYLCASSINGGNTEAFFGQGTRLTVV.

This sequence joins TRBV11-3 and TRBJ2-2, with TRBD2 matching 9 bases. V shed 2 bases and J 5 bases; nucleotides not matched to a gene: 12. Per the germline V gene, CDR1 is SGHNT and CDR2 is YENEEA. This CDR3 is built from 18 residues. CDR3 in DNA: TGTGCCAGCAGCTTAAATGTAATAGCGGGAGTCGGTACCGGGGAGCTGTTTTTT. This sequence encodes CASSLNVIAGVGTGELFF. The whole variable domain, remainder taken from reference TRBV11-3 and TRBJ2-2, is EAGVVQSPRYKIIEKKQPVAFWCNPISGHNTLYWYLQNLGQGPELLIRYENEEAVDDSQLPKDRFSAERLKGVDSTLKIQPAELGDSAVYLCASSLNVIAGVGTGELFFGEGSRLTVL.

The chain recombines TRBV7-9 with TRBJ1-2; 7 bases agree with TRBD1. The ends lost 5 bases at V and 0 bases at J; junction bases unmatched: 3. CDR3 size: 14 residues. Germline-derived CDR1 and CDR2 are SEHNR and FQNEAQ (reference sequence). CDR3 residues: CASSVGQSNYGYTF. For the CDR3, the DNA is TGTGCCAGCAGCGTGGGACAGTCTAACTATGGCTACACCTTC.

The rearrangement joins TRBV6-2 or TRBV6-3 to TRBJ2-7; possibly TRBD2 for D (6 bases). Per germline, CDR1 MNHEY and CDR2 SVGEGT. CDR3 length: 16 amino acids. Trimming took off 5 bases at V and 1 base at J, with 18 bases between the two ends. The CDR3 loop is CASSVHSGLVSYEQYF. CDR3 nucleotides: TGTGCCAGCAGTGTTCATAGCGGACTGGTATCCTACGAGCAGTACTTC.

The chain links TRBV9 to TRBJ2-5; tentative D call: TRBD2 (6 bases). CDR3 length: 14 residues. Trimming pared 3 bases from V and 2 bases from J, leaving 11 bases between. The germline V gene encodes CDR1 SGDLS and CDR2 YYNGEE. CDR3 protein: CASSAWGDQETQYF. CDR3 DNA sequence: TGTGCCAGCAGCGCCTGGGGGGATCAAGAGACCCAGTACTTC.

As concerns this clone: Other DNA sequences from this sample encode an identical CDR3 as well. In DNA, the CDR3 is TGTGCCTGGAGTGGCGGGACAGCAACTAATGAAAAACTGTTTTTT. It translates to CAWSGGTATNEKLFF. The chain employs TRBV30 and TRBJ1-4; TRBD1 matches at 7 bases. CDR1 and CDR2 from the germline V gene are GTSNPN and SVGIG (reference sequence). The CDR3 totals 15 residues. After removal of 1 base from V and 0 bases from J, the junction contained 2 bases not matched to a gene.

Here the CDR3 DNA reads TGTGCCAGCTCGACACAGGGGGCCAGAGGCAATCAGCCCCAGCATTTT. Its translation is CASSTQGARGNQPQHF. The chain carries TRBV18 and TRBJ1-5, with 9 nucleotides matching TRBD1. The germline V gene has CDR1 KGHSH and CDR2 LQKENI. CDR3 length: 16 residues. With 6 bases clipped from V and 2 bases from J, the junction kept 8 bases outside the gene matches.

CDR3 sequence (DNA): TGTGCCAGCAGCCCAATCACAGGGATCGGTTTACCCACGCAGTATTTT. Its translation is CASSPITGIGLPTQYF. The gene calls are TRBV11-1 and TRBJ2-3; tentatively, D is TRBD1 (6 bases). The length of the CDR3 is 16 residues. CDR1 and CDR2 from the germline V gene are SGHAT and FQDESV (reference sequence). Deletions cut 5 bases from V and 9 bases from J, with 24 bases between.

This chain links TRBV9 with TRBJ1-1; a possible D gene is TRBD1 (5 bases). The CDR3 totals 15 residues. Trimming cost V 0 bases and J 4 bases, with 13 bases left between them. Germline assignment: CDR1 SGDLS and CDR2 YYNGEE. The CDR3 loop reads CASSVGEGRGTEAFF. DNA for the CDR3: TGTGCCAGCAGCGTAGGGGAGGGAAGGGGCACTGAAGCTTTCTTT.

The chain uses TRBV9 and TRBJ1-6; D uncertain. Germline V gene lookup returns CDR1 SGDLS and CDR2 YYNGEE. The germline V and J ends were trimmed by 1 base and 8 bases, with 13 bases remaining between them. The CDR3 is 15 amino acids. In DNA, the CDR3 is TGTGCCAGCAGCGTAATCGGAAGCGCGGATTCACCCCTCCACTTT. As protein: CASSVIGSADSPLHF.

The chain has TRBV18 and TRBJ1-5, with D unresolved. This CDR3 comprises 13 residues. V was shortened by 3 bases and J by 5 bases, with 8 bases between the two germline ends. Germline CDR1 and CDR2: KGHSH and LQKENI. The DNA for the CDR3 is TGTGCCAGCTCACCTGAGATTTATCAGCCCCAGCATTTT. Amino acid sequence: CASSPEIYQPQHF.

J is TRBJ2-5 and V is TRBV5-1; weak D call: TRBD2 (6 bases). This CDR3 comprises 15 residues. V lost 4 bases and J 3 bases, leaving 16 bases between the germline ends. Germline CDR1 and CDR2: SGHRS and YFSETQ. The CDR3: CASSASGTPEETQYF. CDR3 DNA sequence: TGCGCCAGCAGCGCCTCCGGGACTCCGGAAGAGACCCAGTACTTC.

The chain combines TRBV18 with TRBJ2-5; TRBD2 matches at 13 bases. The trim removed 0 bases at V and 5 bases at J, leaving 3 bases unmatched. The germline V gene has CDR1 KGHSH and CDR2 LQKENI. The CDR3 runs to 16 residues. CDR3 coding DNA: TGTGCCAGCTCACCACCGGAGACTAGCGGGGGGGAGACCCAGTACTTC. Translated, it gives CASSPPETSGGETQYF.

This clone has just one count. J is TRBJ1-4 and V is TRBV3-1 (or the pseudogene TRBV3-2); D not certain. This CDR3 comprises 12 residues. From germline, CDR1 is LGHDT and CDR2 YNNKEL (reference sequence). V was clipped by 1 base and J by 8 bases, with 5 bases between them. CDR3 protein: CASSQVEEKLFF. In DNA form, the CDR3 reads TGTGCCAGCAGCCAAGTCGAGGAAAAACTGTTTTTT.

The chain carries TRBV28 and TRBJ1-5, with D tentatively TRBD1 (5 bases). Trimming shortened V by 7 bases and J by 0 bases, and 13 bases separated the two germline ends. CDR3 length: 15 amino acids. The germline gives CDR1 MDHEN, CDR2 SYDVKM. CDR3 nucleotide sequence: TGTGCCAGCATGAAAGGGGACTATAGCAATCAGCCCCAGCATTTT. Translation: CASMKGDYSNQPQHF.

DNA for the CDR3: TGCGCCAGCAGCCAAGCCCCGGAGGAAAACACTGAAGCTTTCTTT. It is translated as CASSQAPEENTEAFF. This chain joins TRBV4-3 and TRBJ1-1; D gene uncertain. V lost 1 base and J lost 2, with 11 bases in between. CDR1 and CDR2 from the germline V gene are LGHNA and YSLEER. The CDR3 is 15 amino acids.

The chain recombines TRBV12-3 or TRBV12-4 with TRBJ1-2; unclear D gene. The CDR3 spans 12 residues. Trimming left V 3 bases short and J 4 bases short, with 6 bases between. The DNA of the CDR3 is TGTGCCAGCAGTTTGGGCACCTATGGCTACACCTTC. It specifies CASSLGTYGYTF.

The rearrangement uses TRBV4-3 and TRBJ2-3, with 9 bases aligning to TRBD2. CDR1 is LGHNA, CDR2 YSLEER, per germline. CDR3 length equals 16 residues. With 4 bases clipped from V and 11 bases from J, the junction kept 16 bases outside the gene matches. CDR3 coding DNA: TGCGCCAGCAGCCTAGAGGGGCTAGCGGGGACTTCTCGGCAGTATTTT. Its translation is CASSLEGLAGTSRQYF.

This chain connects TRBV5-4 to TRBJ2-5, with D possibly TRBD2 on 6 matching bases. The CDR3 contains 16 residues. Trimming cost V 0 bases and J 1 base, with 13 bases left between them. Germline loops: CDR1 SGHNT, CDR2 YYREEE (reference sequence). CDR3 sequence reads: CASSLELADSQETQYF. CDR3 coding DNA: TGTGCCAGCAGCTTGGAACTAGCAGACAGCCAAGAGACCCAGTACTTC.

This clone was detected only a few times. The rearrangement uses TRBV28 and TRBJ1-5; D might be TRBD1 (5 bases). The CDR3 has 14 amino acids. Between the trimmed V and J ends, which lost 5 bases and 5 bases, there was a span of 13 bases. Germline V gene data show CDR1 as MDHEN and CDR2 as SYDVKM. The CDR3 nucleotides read TGTGCCAGCAGTACCCCCAGGGATGATCAGCCCCAGCATTTT. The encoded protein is CASSTPRDDQPQHF. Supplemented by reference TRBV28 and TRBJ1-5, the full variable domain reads DVKVTQSSRYLVKRTGEKVFLECVQDMDHENMFWYRQDPGLGLRLIYFSYDVKMKEKGDIPEGYSVSREKKERFSLILESASTNQTSMYLCASSTPRDDQPQHFGDGTRLSIL.